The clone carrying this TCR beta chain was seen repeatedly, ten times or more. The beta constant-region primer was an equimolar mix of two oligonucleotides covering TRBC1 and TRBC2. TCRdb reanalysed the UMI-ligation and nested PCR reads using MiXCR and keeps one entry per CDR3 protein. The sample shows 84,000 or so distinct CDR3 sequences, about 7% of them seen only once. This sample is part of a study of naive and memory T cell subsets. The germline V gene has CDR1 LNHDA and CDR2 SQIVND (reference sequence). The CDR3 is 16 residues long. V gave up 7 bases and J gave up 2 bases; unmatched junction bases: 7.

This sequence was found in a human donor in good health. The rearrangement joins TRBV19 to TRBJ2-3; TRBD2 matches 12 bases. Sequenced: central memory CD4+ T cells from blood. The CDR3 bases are TGTGCCAGTACCCGAACTAGCGGGGGGCCCACAGATACGCAGTATTTT. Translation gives CASTRTSGGPTDTQYF.